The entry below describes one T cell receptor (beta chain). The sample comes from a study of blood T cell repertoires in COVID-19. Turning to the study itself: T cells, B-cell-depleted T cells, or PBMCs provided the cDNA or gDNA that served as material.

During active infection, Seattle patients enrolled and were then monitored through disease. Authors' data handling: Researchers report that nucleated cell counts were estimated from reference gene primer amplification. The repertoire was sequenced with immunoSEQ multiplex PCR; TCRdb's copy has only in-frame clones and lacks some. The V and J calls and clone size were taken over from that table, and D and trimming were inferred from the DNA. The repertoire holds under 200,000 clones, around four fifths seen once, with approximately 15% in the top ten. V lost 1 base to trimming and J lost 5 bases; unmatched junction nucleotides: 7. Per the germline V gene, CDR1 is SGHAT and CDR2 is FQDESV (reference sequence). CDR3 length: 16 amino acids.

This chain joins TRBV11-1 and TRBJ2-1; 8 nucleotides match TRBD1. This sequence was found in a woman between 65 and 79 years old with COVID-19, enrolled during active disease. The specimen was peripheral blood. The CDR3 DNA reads TGTGCCAGCAGCTTAGTGGGCAGGGGGCCCCACAATGAGCAGTTCTTC. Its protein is CASSLVGRGPHNEQFF.